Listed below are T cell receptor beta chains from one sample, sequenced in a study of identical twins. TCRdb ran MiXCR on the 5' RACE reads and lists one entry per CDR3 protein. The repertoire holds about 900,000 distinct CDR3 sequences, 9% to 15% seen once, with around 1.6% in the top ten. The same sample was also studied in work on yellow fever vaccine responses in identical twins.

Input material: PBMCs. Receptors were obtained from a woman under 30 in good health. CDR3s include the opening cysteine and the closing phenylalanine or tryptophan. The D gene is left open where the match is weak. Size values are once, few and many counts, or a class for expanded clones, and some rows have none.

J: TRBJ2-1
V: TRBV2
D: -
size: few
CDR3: CASSDRGRGEQFF
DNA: TGTGCCAGCAGTGACAGGGGAAGGGGTGAGCAGTTCTTC

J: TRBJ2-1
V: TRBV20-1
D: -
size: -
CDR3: CSASPTTGAGNEQFF
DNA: TGCAGTGCTAGCCCCACCACGGGGGCAGGCAATGAGCAGTTCTTC

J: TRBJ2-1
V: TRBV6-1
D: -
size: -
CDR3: CASSRRDYPHEQFF
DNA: TGTGCCAGCAGTCGACGAGACTATCCCCATGAGCAGTTCTTC

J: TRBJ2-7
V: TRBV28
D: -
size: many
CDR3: CASKTQGGSSYEQYF
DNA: TGTGCCAGCAAAACACAGGGAGGGAGCTCCTACGAGCAGTACTTC

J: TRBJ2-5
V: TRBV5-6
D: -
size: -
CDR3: CASSRAGEETQYF
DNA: TGTGCCAGCAGTCGGGCGGGCGAAGAGACCCAGTACTTC

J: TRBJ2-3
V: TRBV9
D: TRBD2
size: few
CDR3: CASSISGSPTDTQYF
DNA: TGTGCCAGCAGCATTAGCGGGAGTCCCACAGATACGCAGTATTTT

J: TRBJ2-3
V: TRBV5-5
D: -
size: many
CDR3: CASSSLSTDTQYF
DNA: TGTGCCAGCAGCTCTCTGAGCACAGATACGCAGTATTTT

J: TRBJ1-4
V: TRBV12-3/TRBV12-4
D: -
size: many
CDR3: CASSFGVSDIEKLFF
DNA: TGTGCCAGCAGTTTTGGGGTGAGCGACATTGAAAAACTGTTTTTT

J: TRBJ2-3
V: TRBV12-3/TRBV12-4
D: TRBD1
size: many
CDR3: CATAGGRGQGDTQYF
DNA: TGTGCCACCGCAGGGGGCAGGGGGCAGGGAGATACGCAGTATTTT

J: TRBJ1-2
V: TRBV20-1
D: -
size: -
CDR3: CSARWVTVKIDGYTF
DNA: TGCAGTGCTAGATGGGTAACTGTTAAGATTGATGGCTACACCTTC

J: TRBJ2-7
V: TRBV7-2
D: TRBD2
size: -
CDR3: CASSLSAGAPYEQYF
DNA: TGTGCCAGCAGCTTATCGGCGGGAGCCCCCTACGAGCAGTACTTC

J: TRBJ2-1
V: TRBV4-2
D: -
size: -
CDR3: CASSQVHSASSYNEQFF
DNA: TGTGCCAGCAGCCAAGTACACTCCGCTAGCTCCTACAATGAGCAGTTCTTC

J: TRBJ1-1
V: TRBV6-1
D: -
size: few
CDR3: CASWGISLRLNTEAFF
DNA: TGTGCCAGCTGGGGGATAAGTCTACGATTGAACACTGAAGCTTTCTTT

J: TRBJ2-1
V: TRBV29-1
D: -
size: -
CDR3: CSVGPGSSYNEQFF
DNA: TGCAGCGTGGGGCCCGGGAGCTCCTACAATGAGCAGTTCTTC

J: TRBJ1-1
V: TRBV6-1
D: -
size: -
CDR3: CASSEGVTYTEVAFF
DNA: TGTGCCAGCAGTGAAGGGGTGACATACACTGAAGTGGCTTTCTTT

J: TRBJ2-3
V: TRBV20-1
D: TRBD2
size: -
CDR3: CCARGVGRLGTDTQYF
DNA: TGCTGTGCTAGGGGCGTCGGGAGGTTGGGCACAGATACGCAGTATTTT

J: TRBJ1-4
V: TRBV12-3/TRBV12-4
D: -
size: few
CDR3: CASSPDGPTNEKLFF
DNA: TGTGCCAGCAGTCCGGACGGGCCAACTAATGAAAAACTGTTTTTT

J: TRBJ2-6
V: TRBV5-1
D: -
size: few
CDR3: CASSLRVSSGANVLTF
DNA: TGCGCCAGCAGCTTGCGGGTGAGCTCTGGGGCCAACGTCCTGACTTTC

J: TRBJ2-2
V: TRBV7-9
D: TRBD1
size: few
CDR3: CASSLWQGDTGELFF
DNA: TGTGCCAGCAGCTTATGGCAGGGGGACACCGGGGAGCTGTTTTTT

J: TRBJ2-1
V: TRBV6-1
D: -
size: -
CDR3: CASSPRDFNNEQFF
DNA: TGTGCCAGCAGTCCCCGGGACTTCAACAATGAGCAGTTCTTC

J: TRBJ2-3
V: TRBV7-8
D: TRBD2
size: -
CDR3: CASSYLGSGRYTDTQYF
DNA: TGTGCCAGCAGCTATCTGGGTAGCGGGAGATACACAGATACGCAGTATTTT

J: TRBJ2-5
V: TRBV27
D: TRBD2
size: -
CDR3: CASSQRWRGVPTETQYF
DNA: TGTGCCAGCAGTCAGCGCTGGCGGGGGGTCCCGACGGAGACCCAGTACTTC

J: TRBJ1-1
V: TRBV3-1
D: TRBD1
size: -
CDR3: CASSHIPGQGANEAFF
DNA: TGTGCCAGCAGCCATATCCCGGGACAGGGGGCAAATGAAGCTTTCTTT

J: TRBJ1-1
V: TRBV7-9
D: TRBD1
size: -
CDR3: CASSKEGAEAFF
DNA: TGTGCCAGCAGCAAGGAGGGGGCGGAGGCTTTCTTT

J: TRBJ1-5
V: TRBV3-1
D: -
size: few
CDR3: CASSQGPQGIRDQPQHF
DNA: TGTGCCAGCAGCCAAGGACCCCAGGGAATTCGGGATCAGCCCCAGCATTTT

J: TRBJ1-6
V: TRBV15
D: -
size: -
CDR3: CATSRSGGSDAPLHF
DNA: TGTGCCACCAGCAGATCGGGAGGGTCTGACGCACCCCTCCACTTT

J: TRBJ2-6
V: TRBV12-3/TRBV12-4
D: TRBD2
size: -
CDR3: CASSLLAGGPPLSGANVLTF
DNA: TGTGCCAGCAGTTTGCTAGCGGGAGGGCCTCCCCTCTCTGGGGCCAACGTCCTGACTTTC

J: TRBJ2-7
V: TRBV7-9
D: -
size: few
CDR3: CASSLVGSPEQYF
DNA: TGTGCCAGCAGCTTAGTTGGTAGCCCCGAGCAGTACTTC

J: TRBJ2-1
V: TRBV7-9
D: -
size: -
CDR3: CASSLVGRGYNEQFF
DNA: TGTGCCAGCAGCTTAGTCGGAAGAGGCTACAATGAGCAGTTCTTC

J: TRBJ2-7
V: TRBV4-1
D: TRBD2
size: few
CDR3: CASSQVGNSGNYEQYF
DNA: TGCGCCAGCAGCCAAGTGGGGAATAGCGGGAACTACGAGCAGTACTTC

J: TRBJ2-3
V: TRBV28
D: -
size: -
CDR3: CASSFNSADTQYF
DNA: TGTGCCAGCAGTTTTAACTCGGCAGATACGCAGTATTTT

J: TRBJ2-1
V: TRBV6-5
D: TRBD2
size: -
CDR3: CASSLGYREGCNEQFF
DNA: TGTGCCAGCAGTTTGGGCTACCGGGAGGGCTGCAATGAGCAGTTCTTC

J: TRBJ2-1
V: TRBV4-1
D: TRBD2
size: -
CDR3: CASSQKGQGTRYNEQFF
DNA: TGCGCCAGCAGCCAAAAAGGCCAGGGGACTAGATACAATGAGCAGTTCTTC

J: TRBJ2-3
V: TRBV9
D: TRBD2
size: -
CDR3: CASSVGPFKRGATDTQYF
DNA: TGTGCCAGCAGCGTAGGACCCTTCAAGCGGGGGGCGACAGATACGCAGTATTTT

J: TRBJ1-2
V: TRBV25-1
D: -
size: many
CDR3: CASSVGALRGGNGYTF
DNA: TGTGCCAGCAGTGTGGGGGCGTTGAGGGGCGGAAATGGCTACACCTTC

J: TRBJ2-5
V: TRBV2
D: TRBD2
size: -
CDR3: CASSAEAGGRGTQYF
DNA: TGTGCCAGCAGTGCCGAAGCGGGGGGGCGAGGGACCCAGTACTTC

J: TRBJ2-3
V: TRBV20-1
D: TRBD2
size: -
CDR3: CSARVALAGRTDTQYF
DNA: TGCAGTGCTAGAGTGGCCCTAGCGGGCCGCACAGATACGCAGTATTTT

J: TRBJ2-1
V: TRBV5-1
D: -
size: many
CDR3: CASSLVGANEQFF
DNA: TGTGCCAGCAGCTTAGTTGGAGCCAATGAGCAGTTCTTC

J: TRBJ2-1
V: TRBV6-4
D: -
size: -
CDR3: CASSDLGGRSYNEQFF
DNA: TGTGCCAGCAGTGACTTGGGGGGGCGCTCCTACAATGAGCAGTTCTTC

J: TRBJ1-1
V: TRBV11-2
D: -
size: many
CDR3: CASSLGEGEAFF
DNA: TGTGCCAGCAGCTTAGGTGAGGGTGAAGCTTTCTTT

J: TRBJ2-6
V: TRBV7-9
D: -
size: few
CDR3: CASSLETLRANVLTF
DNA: TGTGCCAGCAGCTTAGAGACCCTCAGGGCCAACGTCCTGACTTTC

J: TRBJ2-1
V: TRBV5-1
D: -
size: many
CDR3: CASRPTPYNEQFF
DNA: TGCGCCAGCAGACCTACACCCTACAATGAGCAGTTCTTC

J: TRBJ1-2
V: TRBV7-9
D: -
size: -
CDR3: CASSRQVPGMGGYTF
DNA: TGTGCCAGCAGCCGACAGGTGCCGGGCATGGGTGGCTACACCTTC

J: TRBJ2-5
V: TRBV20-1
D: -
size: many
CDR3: CSAFYSAGQETQYF
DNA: TGCAGTGCCTTCTATAGCGCGGGACAAGAGACCCAGTACTTC

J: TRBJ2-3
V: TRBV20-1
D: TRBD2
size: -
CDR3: CSARDPSGNPTDTQYF
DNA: TGCAGTGCTAGAGACCCTAGCGGGAACCCCACAGATACGCAGTATTTT